This section outlines one TCR beta chain sequence together with its context. Germline V gene lookup returns CDR1 SGHRS and CDR2 YFSETQ. After removal of 4 bases from V and 5 bases from J, the junction contained 4 bases not matched to a gene. The CDR3 spans 15 residues. Authors' data handling: From reference gene primer amplification, estimates of nucleated cell counts were derived. Generated by immunoSEQ multiplex PCR, the TCRdb table keeps only in-frame clones and is missing some. Clonal size and the V and J genes are those of that table, whereas D and trimming came from the DNA. The table has 95,000 to 150,000 clones, about four fifths seen once. The data originate from a study of blood T cell repertoires in COVID-19.

V and J are TRBV5-1 and TRBJ1-5; TRBD1 matches at 12 bases. Sequencing was done on a sample of peripheral blood. The receptor was derived from a man aged 60 to 75 with active or convalescent COVID-19. The CDR3 loop reads CASSPGQGADQPQHF. The CDR3 region has the DNA TGCGCCAGCAGCCCGGGACAGGGGGCGGATCAGCCCCAGCATTTT. The full variable domain, its missing parts supplied by reference TRBV5-1 and TRBJ1-5, is KAGVTQTPRYLIKTRGQQVTLSCSPISGHRSVSWYQQTPGQGLQFLFEYFSETQRNKGNFPGRFSGRQFSNSRSEMNVSTLELGDSALYLCASSPGQGADQPQHFGDGTRLSIL.